Each of the 3 T cell receptor beta chains below was sequenced from the same sample in a study of blood T cell repertoires in COVID-19. Repertoires were generated with immunoSEQ multiplex PCR, while TCRdb's copy carries only in-frame clones and drops some. The sample records approximately 330,000 clones, roughly 87% being singletons. Sequences were obtained from peripheral blood. These receptors came from a man aged 30-40 years with COVID-19, enrolled during active disease.

The chain has TRBV7-3 and TRBJ2-5; 7 bases agree with TRBD1. The V segment lost 5 bases and the J segment 1 base; nucleotides outside the gene matches: 4. The CDR3 is made up of 14 amino acids. Germline V gene data show CDR1 as SGHTA and CDR2 as FQGTGA. CDR3 residues: CASSRGTVQETQYF. In DNA form, the CDR3 reads TGTGCCAGCAGCCGTGGGACAGTCCAAGAGACCCAGTACTTC.

This sequence joins TRBV19 and TRBJ2-3; D is unclear. This CDR3 has 16 amino acids. The V end was cut by 1 base, the J end by 6 bases, with 17 bases between. Germline V gives CDR1 LNHDA, CDR2 SQIVND (reference sequence). The CDR3 nucleotides read TGTGCCAGTAGTATAGGGTTCGTCGCCCGGTGGGATACGCAGTATTTT. Amino acids: CASSIGFVARWDTQYF.

The gene calls are TRBV7-9 and TRBJ1-2, with D perhaps matching TRBD1 (5 bases). The CDR3 sequence is 17 residues long. Trimming removed 0 bases from V and 0 bases from J, with 14 bases in between. The germline gives CDR1 SEHNR, CDR2 FQNEAQ (reference sequence). The chain's CDR3 is CASSLAGGAAANYGYTF. The CDR3 region has the DNA TGTGCCAGCAGCTTAGCGGGAGGGGCAGCGGCTAACTATGGCTACACCTTC.